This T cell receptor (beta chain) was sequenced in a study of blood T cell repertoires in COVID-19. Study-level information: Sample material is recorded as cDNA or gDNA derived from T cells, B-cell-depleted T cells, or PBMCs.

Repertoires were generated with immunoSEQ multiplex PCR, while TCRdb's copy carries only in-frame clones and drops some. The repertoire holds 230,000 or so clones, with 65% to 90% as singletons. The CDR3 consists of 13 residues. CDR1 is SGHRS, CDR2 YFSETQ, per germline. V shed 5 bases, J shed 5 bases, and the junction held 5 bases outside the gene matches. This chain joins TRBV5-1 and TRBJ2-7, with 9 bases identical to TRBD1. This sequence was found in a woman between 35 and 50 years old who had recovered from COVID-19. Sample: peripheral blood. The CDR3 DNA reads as TGCGCCAGCAGGCAGGACAGGGGAAACGAGCAGTACTTC. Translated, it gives CASRQDRGNEQYF.